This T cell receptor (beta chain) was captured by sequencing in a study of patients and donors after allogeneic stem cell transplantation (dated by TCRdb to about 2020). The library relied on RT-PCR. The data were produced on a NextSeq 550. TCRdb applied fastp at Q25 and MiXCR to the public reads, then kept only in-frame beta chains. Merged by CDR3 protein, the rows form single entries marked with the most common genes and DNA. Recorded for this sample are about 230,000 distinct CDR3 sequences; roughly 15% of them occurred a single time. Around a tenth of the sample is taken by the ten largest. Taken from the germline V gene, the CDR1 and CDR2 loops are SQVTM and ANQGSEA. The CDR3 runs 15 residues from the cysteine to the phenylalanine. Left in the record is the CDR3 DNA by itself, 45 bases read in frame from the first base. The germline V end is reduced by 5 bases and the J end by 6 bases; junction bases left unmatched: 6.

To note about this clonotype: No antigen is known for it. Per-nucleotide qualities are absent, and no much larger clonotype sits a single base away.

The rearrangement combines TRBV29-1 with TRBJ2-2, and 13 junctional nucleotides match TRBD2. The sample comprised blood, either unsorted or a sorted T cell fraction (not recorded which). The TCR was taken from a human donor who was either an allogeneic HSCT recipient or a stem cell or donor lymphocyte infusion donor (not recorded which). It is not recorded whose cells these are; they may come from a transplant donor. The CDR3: CSVSTSGRAAGELFF. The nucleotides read TGCAGCGTTTCAACTAGCGGGAGGGCTGCCGGGGAGCTGTTTTTT.